One sample yielded the 5 T cell receptor beta chains listed below, sequenced in a study of blood T cells in healthy people across ages. A sample-barcoded 5' primer and a J-beta primer mix were used in a second PCR of roughly 6 to 12 cycles. TCRdb re-called the 5' RACE reads through MiXCR, storing one row per CDR3 protein. This sample has around 780,000 distinct CDR3 sequences, with roughly 25% found just once. The same data also went into a second study, on T cells of mothers and their children.

Input material: blood. The receptors shown here come from a boy aged 10-17 years in good health.

This clonotype was detected a few times. J is TRBJ2-5 and V is TRBV27, with D maybe TRBD2 (7 bases). The germline V gene encodes CDR1 MNHEY and CDR2 SMNVEV (reference sequence). This CDR3 has 15 amino acids. V was shortened by 5 bases and J by 4 bases, with 17 bases between the two germline ends. CDR3 amino acids: CASSPRGRGGETQYF. CDR3 nucleotide sequence: TGTGCCAGCAGTCCCCGTGGGAGGGGGGGAGAGACCCAGTACTTC.

The V call is TRBV6-6, the J call TRBJ1-2; D gene ambiguous. The CDR3 extends over 15 amino acids. Germline V lookup: CDR1 MNHNY, CDR2 SVGAGI (reference sequence). With 2 bases removed from V and 2 bases from J, the gap between germline ends came to 12 bases. This chain's CDR3 is CASSYGHPVNYGYTF. For the CDR3, the DNA is TGTGCCAGCAGTTACGGGCACCCGGTCAACTATGGCTACACCTTC.

This sequence joins TRBV9 and TRBJ2-5, with 7 bases identical to TRBD2. The CDR3 runs 16 residues. The ends lost 4 bases at V and 5 bases at J; junction bases unmatched: 14. The V gene's germline CDR1 is SGDLS and CDR2 YYNGEE. CDR3 loop: CASSRLGAGVSETQYF. The CDR3, as DNA: TGTGCCAGCAGCCGCCTAGGGGCGGGAGTTTCGGAGACCCAGTACTTC.

There are a few counts of this clonotype. V is TRBV7-2 and J is TRBJ2-7; TRBD1 matches at 7 bases. Germline-derived CDR1 and CDR2 are SGHTA and FQGNSA. This CDR3 is 14 amino acids long. The V gene end was trimmed by 5 bases and the J gene end by 3 bases; junction bases not matched to a gene: 7. This chain's CDR3 is CASSTGGQIYEQYF. The CDR3 coding sequence is TGTGCCAGCAGCACTGGGGGACAGATCTACGAGCAGTACTTC.

V gene TRBV6-5 combines with J gene TRBJ2-5, with D perhaps matching TRBD1 (6 bases). Near its end, the DNA agrees better with TRBJ2-1, so the J call may be wrong. Germline V gene lookup returns CDR1 MNHEY and CDR2 SVGAGI. The CDR3 covers 16 residues. Here the CDR3 reads CASSYQGLIGTNEQFF. CDR3 DNA sequence: TGTGCCAGCAGTTATCAGGGGCTTATCGGTACCAATGAGCAGTTCTTC.